These 17 T cell receptor beta chains originate from one sample sequenced in a study of long-term antiretroviral therapy in people with HIV. Assay version v3.0 of immunoSEQ was used, and it was run at survey level. Generated by immunoSEQ multiplex PCR, the TCRdb table keeps only in-frame clones and is missing some. Here the sample spans about 39,000 clones, less than 90% being singletons. The sequencing used unsorted PBMCs, collected 1.2 years after starting antiretroviral therapy. These receptors were obtained from a woman in her forties or fifties with HIV.

This chain joins TRBV6-6 and TRBJ2-1, with 11 bases fitting TRBD2. The ends lost 3 bases at V and 3 bases at J; junction bases unmatched: 4. Germline values: CDR1 MNHNY, CDR2 SVGAGI (reference sequence). The CDR3 consists of 16 residues. As DNA, the CDR3 is TGTGCCAGCAGTTATGAGACTAGCGGGGTCTACAATGAGCAGTTCTTC. As protein: CASSYETSGVYNEQFF.

CDR3 amino acids: CASIREGLGTEAFF. CDR3 bases: TGTGCCAGCATTAGGGAAGGGTTGGGCACTGAAGCTTTCTTT. The chain combines TRBV2 with TRBJ1-1; D unclear. V was trimmed by 7 bases and J by 4 bases, leaving 16 bases between them. The length of the CDR3 is 14 residues. Germline assignment: CDR1 SNHLY and CDR2 FYNNEI.

V usage is TRBV19 and J usage is TRBJ1-5; D is undetermined. The germline V gene encodes CDR1 LNHDA and CDR2 SQIVND (reference sequence). The CDR3 has 14 residues. Trimming shortened V by 3 bases and J by 5 bases, and 11 bases separated the two germline ends. CDR3 in amino acids: CASSIRQIDQPQHF. As DNA, the CDR3 is TGTGCCAGTAGTATCCGACAAATTGATCAGCCCCAGCATTTT.

This clone was recorded only once. The chain joins TRBV18 to TRBJ1-3; weak D call: TRBD1 (6 bases). Germline CDR1 is KGHSH and CDR2 is LQKENI. The CDR3 loop spans 16 amino acids. The V gene lost 3 bases and the J gene lost 6 bases, with 18 bases spanning the gap. CDR3: CASSPISEGGLNTIYF. CDR3 bases: TGTGCCAGCTCACCCATCTCAGAGGGGGGCTTAAACACCATATATTTT. The complete variable domain, with remaining parts taken from reference TRBV18 and TRBJ1-3, reads NAGVMQNPRHLVRRRGQEARLRCSPMKGHSHVYWYRQLPEEGLKFMVYLQKENIIDESGMPKERFSAEFPKEGPSILRIQQVVRGDSAAYFCASSPISEGGLNTIYFGEGSWLTVV.

The V call is TRBV2, the J call TRBJ2-5, with a possible D match to TRBD2 (5 bases). Trimming shortened V by 3 bases and J by 12 bases, and 5 bases separated the two germline ends. The CDR3 loop spans 9 amino acids. Germline CDR1 is SNHLY and CDR2 is FYNNEI. CDR3 bases: TGTGCCAGCAGTGAGGAGGAGTACTTC. It encodes CASSEEEYF.

This chain joins TRBV11-3 and TRBJ2-1; TRBD2 agrees at 10 bases. Trimming cost V 0 bases and J 15 bases; bases outside gene matches: 8. Germline V lookup: CDR1 SGHNT, CDR2 YENEEA. This CDR3 spans 14 amino acids. CDR3 sequence (DNA): TGTGCCAGCAGCTTAGAAAGCGGGGGGGCCTCTCGGTTCTTC. Translating it yields CASSLESGGASRFF.

The rearrangement uses TRBV5-8 and TRBJ2-4, with a tentative D call TRBD1 (7 bases). The CDR3 length is 14 residues. Trimming took 4 bases from V and 6 from J, leaving 14 bases between them. Germline lookup yields CDR1 SGHTS and CDR2 YDEGEE. The CDR3 DNA sequence: TGTGCCAGCAGCAGAAGACAGGGAGGAAACATTCAGTACTTC. It translates to CASSRRQGGNIQYF.

The rearrangement uses TRBV4-2 and TRBJ1-1, with TRBD1 identical over 9 bases. In germline, CDR1 is LGHNA, CDR2 YNFKEQ. The V and J ends lost 5 bases and 2 bases, in that order; junction bases with no gene match: 6. CDR3 length equals 15 residues. CDR3 nucleotide sequence: TGTGCCAGCAGCTGGTGGACAGGGGTAAACACTGAAGCTTTCTTT. It encodes CASSWWTGVNTEAFF.

V gene TRBV7-9 combines with J gene TRBJ2-7; tentatively, D is TRBD1 or TRBD2 (6 bases each). V lost 5 bases and J lost 3, with 20 bases in between. The CDR3 is 16 residues long. Germline assignment: CDR1 SEHNR and CDR2 FQNEAQ (reference sequence). Here the CDR3 reads CASSPRRDIGNYEQYF. DNA for the CDR3: TGTGCCAGCAGCCCACGGAGGGACATTGGGAACTACGAGCAGTACTTC.

This clone was recorded once. The chain carries TRBV30 and TRBJ1-5; 8 bases agree with TRBD1. The CDR3 has 14 amino acids. The V gene end was trimmed by 4 bases and the J gene end by 4 bases; junction bases not matched to a gene: 6. Per germline, CDR1 GTSNPN and CDR2 SVGIG (reference sequence). The CDR3 spells CAWTQGAGNQPQHF. CDR3 nucleotide sequence: TGTGCCTGGACCCAGGGGGCCGGGAATCAGCCCCAGCATTTT.

The genes are TRBV7-3 and TRBJ1-1, with D tentatively TRBD1 (5 bases). V lost 0 bases and J 7 bases, leaving 9 bases between the germline ends. The CDR3 runs to 13 residues. Germline CDR1 reads SGHTA; CDR2 reads FQGTGA. The CDR3 nucleotides read TGTGCCAGCAGCTTAACAGGGGTTGGTGAAGCTTTCTTT. It yields the protein CASSLTGVGEAFF. The full variable domain, in which reference TRBV7-3 and TRBJ1-1 provide the parts outside the CDR3, is GAGVSQTPSNKVTEKGKYVELRCDPISGHTALYWYRQSLGQGPEFLIYFQGTGAADDSGLPNDRFFAVRPEGSVSTLKIQRTERGDSAVYLCASSLTGVGEAFFGQGTRLTVV.

Only a few counts were recorded for this clone. The chain carries TRBV10-3 and TRBJ1-2; 7 positions match TRBD1. The V segment lost 0 bases and the J segment 4 bases; nucleotides outside the gene matches: 2. Germline loops: CDR1 ENHRY, CDR2 SYGVKD. This CDR3 is built from 14 residues. The CDR3: CAISESGDSYGYTF. The DNA of the CDR3 is TGTGCCATCAGTGAGTCGGGGGACAGCTATGGCTACACCTTC.

J is TRBJ2-2 and V is TRBV30; 9 bases are shared with TRBD1. Trimming cost V 3 bases and J 1 base; bases outside gene matches: 6. The CDR3 sequence is 16 residues long. CDR1 GTSNPN and CDR2 SVGIG come from the germline V gene (reference sequence). CDR3 bases: TGTGCCTGGAGCGATCCGGGACAGGGGAACACCGGGGAGCTGTTTTTT. Protein product: CAWSDPGQGNTGELFF. Combining the CDR3 with reference TRBV30 and TRBJ2-2 gives the whole variable domain SQTIHQWPATLVQPVGSPLSLECTVEGTSNPNLYWYRQAAGRGLQLLFYSVGIGQISSEVPQNLSASRPQDRQFILSSKKLLLSDSGFYLCAWSDPGQGNTGELFFGEGSRLTVL.

This clone is a singleton in its sample. The V and J genes are TRBV9 and TRBJ2-2; D is uncertain. From germline, CDR1 is SGDLS and CDR2 YYNGEE. The CDR3 extends over 13 amino acids. With 0 bases removed from V and 8 bases from J, the gap between germline ends came to 8 bases. In nucleotides, the CDR3 is TGTGCCAGCAGCGTAGTGGTTGCAGGGGAGCTGTTTTTT. Amino acid sequence: CASSVVVAGELFF.

The V call is TRBV7-8, the J call TRBJ1-2; TRBD1 might be the D (6 bases). The germline V gene encodes CDR1 SGHVS and CDR2 FQNEAQ. The ends were cut back, 6 bases at V and 8 bases at J, with 19 bases in the middle. The CDR3 has 14 amino acids. CDR3: CASREPGHLGGYTF. Written as DNA, the CDR3 is TGTGCCAGCAGGGAACCGGGACATCTCGGGGGCTACACCTTC.

This clone has just a few counts. The chain uses TRBV7-8 and TRBJ2-7; the D is unclear. V lost 4 bases to trimming and J lost 6 bases, with 10 bases between them. This CDR3 spans 12 amino acids. Germline values: CDR1 SGHVS, CDR2 FQNEAQ. Written as DNA, the CDR3 is TGTGCCAGCAGCTCGGTGGCAGGCGAGCAGTACTTC. Translation: CASSSVAGEQYF.

This clone has more than one count but fewer than ten. This chain uses TRBV4-3 with TRBJ1-6, with 8 bases lining up with TRBD1. Per germline, CDR1 LGHNA and CDR2 YSLEER. There are 19 residues in the CDR3. Unmatched junction bases numbered 10, after V lost 0 bases and J lost 3 bases. CDR3: CASSQDFVTGTGYNSPLHF. The DNA of the CDR3 is TGCGCCAGCAGCCAAGATTTTGTTACAGGGACAGGCTATAATTCACCCCTCCACTTT.